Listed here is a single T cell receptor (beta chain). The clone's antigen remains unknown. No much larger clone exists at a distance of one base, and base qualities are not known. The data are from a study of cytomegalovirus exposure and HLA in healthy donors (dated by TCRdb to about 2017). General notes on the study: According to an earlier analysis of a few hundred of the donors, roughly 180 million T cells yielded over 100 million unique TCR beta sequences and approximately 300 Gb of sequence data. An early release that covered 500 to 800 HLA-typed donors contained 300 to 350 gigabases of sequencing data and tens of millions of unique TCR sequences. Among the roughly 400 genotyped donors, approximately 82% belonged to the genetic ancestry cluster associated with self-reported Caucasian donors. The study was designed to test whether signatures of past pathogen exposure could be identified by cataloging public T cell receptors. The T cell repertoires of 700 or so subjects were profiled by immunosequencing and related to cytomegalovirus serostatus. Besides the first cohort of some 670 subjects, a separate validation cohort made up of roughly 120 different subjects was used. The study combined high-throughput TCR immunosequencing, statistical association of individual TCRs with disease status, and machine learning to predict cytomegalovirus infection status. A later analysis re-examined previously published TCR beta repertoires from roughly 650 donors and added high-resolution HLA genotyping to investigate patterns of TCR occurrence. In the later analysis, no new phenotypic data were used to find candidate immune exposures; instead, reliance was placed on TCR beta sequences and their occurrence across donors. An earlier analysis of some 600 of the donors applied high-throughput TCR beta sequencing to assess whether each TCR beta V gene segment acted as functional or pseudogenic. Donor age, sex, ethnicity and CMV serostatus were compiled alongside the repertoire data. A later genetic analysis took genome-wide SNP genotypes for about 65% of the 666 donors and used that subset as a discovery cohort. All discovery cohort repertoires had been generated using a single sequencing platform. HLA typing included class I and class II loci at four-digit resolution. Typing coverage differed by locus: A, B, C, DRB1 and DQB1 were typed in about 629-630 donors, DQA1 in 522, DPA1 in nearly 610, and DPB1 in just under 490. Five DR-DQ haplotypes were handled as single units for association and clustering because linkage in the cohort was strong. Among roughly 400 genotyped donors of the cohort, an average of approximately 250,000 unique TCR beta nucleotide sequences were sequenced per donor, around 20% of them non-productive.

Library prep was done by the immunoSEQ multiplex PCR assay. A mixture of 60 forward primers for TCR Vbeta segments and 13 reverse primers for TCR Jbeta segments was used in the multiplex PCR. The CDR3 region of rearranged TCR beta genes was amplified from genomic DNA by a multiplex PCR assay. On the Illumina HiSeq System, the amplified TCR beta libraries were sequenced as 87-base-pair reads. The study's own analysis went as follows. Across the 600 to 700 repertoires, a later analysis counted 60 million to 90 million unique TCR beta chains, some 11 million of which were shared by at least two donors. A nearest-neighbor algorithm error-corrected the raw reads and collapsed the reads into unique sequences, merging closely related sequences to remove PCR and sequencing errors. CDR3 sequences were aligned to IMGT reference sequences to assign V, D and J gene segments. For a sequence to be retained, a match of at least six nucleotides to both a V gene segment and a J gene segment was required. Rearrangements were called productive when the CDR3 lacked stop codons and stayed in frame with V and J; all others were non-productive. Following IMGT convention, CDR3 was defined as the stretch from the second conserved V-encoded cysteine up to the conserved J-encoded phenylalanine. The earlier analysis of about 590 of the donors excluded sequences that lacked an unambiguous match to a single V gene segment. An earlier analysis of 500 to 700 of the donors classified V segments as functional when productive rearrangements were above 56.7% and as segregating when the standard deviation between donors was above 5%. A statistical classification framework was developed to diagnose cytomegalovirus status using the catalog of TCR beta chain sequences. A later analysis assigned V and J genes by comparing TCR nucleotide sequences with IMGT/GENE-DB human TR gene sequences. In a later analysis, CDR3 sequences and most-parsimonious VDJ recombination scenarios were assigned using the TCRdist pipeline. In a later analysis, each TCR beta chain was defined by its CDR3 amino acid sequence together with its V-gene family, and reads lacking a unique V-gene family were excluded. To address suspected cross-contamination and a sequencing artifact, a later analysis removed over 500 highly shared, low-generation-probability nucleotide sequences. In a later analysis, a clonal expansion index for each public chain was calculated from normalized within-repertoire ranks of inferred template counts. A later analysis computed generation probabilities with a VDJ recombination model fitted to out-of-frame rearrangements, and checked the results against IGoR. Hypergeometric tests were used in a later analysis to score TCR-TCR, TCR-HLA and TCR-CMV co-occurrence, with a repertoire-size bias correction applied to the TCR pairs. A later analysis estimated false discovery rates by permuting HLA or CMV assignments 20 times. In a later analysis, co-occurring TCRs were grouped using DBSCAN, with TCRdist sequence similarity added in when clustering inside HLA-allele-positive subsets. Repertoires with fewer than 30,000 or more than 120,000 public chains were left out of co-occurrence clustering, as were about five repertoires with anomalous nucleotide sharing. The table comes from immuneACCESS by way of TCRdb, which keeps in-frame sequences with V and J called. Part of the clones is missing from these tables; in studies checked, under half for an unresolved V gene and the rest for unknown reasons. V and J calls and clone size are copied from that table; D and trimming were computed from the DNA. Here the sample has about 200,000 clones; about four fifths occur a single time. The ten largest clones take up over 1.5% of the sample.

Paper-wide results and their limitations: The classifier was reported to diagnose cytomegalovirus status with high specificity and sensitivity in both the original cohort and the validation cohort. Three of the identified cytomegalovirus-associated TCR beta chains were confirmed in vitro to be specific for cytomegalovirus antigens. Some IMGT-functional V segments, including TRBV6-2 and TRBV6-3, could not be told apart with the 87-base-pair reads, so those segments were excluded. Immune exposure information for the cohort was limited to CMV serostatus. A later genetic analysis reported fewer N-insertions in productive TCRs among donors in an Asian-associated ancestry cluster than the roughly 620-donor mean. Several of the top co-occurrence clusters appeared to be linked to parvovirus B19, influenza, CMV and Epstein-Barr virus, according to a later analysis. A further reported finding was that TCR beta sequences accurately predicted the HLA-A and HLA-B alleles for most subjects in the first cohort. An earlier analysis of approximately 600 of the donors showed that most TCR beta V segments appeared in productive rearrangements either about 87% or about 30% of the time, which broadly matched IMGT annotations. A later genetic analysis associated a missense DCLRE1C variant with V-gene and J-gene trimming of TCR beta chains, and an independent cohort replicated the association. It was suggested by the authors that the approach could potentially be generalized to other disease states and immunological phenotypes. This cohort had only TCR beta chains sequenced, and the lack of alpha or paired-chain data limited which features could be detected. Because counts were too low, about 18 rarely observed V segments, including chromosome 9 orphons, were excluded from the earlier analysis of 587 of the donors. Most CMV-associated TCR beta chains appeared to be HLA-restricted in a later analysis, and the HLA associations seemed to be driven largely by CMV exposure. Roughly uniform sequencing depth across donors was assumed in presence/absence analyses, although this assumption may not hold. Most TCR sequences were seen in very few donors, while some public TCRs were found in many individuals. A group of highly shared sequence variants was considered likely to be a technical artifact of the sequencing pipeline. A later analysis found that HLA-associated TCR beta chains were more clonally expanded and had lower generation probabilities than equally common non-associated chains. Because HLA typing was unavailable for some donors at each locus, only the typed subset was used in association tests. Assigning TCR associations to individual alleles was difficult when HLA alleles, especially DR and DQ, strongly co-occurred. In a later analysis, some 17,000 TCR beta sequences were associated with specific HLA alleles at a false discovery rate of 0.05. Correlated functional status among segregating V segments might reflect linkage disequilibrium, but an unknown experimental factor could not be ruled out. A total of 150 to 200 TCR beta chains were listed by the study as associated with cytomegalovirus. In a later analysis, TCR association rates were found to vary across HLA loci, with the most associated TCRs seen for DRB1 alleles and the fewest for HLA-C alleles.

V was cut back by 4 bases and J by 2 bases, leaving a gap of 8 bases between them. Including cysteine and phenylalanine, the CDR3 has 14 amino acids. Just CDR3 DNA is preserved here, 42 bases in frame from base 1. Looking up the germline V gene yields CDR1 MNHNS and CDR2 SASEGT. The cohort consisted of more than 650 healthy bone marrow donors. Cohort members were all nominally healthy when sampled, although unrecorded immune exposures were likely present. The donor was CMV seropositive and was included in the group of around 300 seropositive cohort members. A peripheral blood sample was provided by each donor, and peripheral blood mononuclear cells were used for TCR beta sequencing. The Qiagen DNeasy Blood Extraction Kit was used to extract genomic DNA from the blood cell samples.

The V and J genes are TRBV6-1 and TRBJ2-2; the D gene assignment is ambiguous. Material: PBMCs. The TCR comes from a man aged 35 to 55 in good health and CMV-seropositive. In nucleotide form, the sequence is TGTGCCAGCAGTGCCGGGTCCAACACCGGGGAGCTGTTTTTT. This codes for CASSAGSNTGELFF.